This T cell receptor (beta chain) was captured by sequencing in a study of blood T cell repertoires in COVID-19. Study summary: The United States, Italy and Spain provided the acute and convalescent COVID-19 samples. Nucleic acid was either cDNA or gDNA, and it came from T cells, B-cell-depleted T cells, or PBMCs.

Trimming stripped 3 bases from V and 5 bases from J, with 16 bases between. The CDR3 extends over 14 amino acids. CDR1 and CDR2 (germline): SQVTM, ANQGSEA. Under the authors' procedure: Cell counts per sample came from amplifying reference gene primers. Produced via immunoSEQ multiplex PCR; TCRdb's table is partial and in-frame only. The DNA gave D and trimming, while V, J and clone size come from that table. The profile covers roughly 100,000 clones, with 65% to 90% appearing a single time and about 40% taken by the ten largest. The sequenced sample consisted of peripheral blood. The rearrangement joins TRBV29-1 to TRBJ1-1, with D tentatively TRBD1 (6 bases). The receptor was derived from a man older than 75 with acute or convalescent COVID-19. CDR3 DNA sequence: TGCAGCGTTGAGAGGACACCCCAGGGGACTGAAGCTTTCTTT. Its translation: CSVERTPQGTEAFF.